This T cell receptor (beta chain) was captured by sequencing in a study of glioma-infiltrating T cells after dendritic cell vaccination. Produced via immunoSEQ multiplex PCR; TCRdb's table is partial and in-frame only. Here the sample spans 80,000 to 100,000 clones, about 79% being singletons. CDR3 length equals 18 residues. V gave up 5 bases and J gave up 1 base, with 23 bases separating them. Germline V gene lookup returns CDR1 MNHEY and CDR2 SMNVEV (reference sequence). The sequence came from a human donor with glioblastoma. The genes are TRBV27 and TRBJ2-5; TRBD1 might be the D (5 bases). The sequences come from blood, collected before dendritic cell vaccination. This CDR3 reads CASSPLKASLGAQETQYF. The CDR3 DNA sequence: TGTGCCAGCAGTCCGCTGAAGGCCAGTCTAGGGGCCCAAGAGACCCAGTACTTC.